A selection of T cell receptor beta chains follows, all from one sample in a study of T cell repertoires in cytomegalovirus infection. One entry per CDR3 protein results from TCRdb running MiXCR on the reads. The sample lists 560,000 or so distinct CDR3 sequences; more than 15% were seen once. The sequenced material came from CD8+ T cells from PBMCs. The origin of the receptors is a human donor in good health (CMV status not recorded). Some clones in this sample may be carry-over from other donors' samples. The CDR3 runs from the conserved cysteine through the conserved F or W. The D gene is left open where the match is weak. Clone size is given for some rows only: seen once, a few or many times, or a class if the clone is expanded.

v_call,j_call,clone_size,d_call,cdr3_nt,cdr3_aa
TRBV24-1,TRBJ2-2,few,TRBD2,TGTGCCACCAGTGACTCCGGGACTAGCGGGACGAAAGACACCGGGGAGCTGTTTTTT,CATSDSGTSGTKDTGELFF
TRBV20-1,TRBJ2-7,-,-,TGCAGTGCCGCAGACAGGTACCTTACCTACGAGCAGTACTTC,CSAADRYLTYEQYF
TRBV6-1,TRBJ1-1,few,-,TGTGCCAGCAGTGATGGCAGAGAAGCTTTCTTT,CASSDGREAFF
TRBV4-1,TRBJ1-1,few,-,TGCGCCAGCAGCCAAGCCCCGGAGGGGAGCACTGAAGCTTTCTTT,CASSQAPEGSTEAFF
TRBV29-1,TRBJ1-3,many,TRBD1,TGCAGCGTTGAAAGGACAGGCTCTGGAAACACCATATATTTT,CSVERTGSGNTIYF
TRBV6-6,TRBJ1-2,many,TRBD1,TGTGCCAGCAGTTACCTCACCTGGGACAGGGGGCCTAGTGGCTACACCTTC,CASSYLTWDRGPSGYTF
TRBV4-1,TRBJ1-2,many,-,TGCGCCAGCAGCCCTCGTGGAGGGCCCCCAACACGATATGGCTACACCTTC,CASSPRGGPPTRYGYTF
TRBV5-1,TRBJ1-5,-,TRBD1,TGCGCCAGCAGCACCGGGACAGCTAGCAATCAGCCCCAGCATTTT,CASSTGTASNQPQHF
TRBV3-1,TRBJ2-7,-,TRBD2,TGTGCCAGCAGCCAACACCCCCCCCTGAGCGGGGCCTTCTACGAGCAGTACTTC,CASSQHPPLSGAFYEQYF
TRBV7-9,TRBJ1-4,-,TRBD1,TGTGCCAGCAGCTCGGACAGGGTGGGGGAAAAACTGTTTTTT,CASSSDRVGEKLFF
TRBV5-6,TRBJ2-7,-,-,TGTGCCAGCAGCTTGATGCAGGGGTCACTACCCCACCACGAGCAGTACTTC,CASSLMQGSLPHHEQYF
TRBV19,TRBJ1-2,few,-,TGTGCCAGTAGTATTCAAGGTTCTTGGAATGGCTACACCTTC,CASSIQGSWNGYTF
TRBV10-3,TRBJ1-1,-,-,TGTGCCATAAGTGAGCCCTACAGGCAGAAAACTGAAGCTTTCTTT,CAISEPYRQKTEAFF
TRBV27,TRBJ2-7,few,-,TGTGCCAGCAGTTTATCGACAGTTTTAGCCTACGAGCAGTACTTC,CASSLSTVLAYEQYF
TRBV12-3/TRBV12-4,TRBJ2-5,many,TRBD2,TGTGCCAGCAGTGAAACGGGACTAGCGGCCCAAGAGACCCAGTACTTC,CASSETGLAAQETQYF
TRBV5-8,TRBJ2-7,-,-,TGTGCCAGCAGCTGGGACGAGTCCTACGAGCAGTACTTC,CASSWDESYEQYF
TRBV7-9,TRBJ1-2,many,-,TGTGCCAGCAGCCTAAGCTATGGCTACACCTTC,CASSLSYGYTF
TRBV28,TRBJ2-2,few,TRBD2,TGTGCCAGCCTCGAATTAGCGGGGACCAACACCGGGGAGCTGTTTTTT,CASLELAGTNTGELFF
TRBV7-3,TRBJ2-3,many,-,TGTGCCAGCAGCTTAGCGGGAACCCCCACAGATACGCAGTATTTT,CASSLAGTPTDTQYF
TRBV7-9,TRBJ2-7,many,TRBD1,TGTGCCAGCAGCCCGAATCCCGGGACAGGGACTCACAATCAAAGGTACGAGCAGTACTTC,CASSPNPGTGTHNQRYEQYF
TRBV3-1,TRBJ2-1,-,-,TGTGCCAGCAGATCCTTTAACAATGAGCAGTTCTTC,CASRSFNNEQFF
TRBV7-4,TRBJ1-2,few,TRBD1,TGTGCCAGCAGCCCGCAGACAGGGGTGTACGATGGCTACACCTTC,CASSPQTGVYDGYTF
TRBV15,TRBJ2-3,-,-,TGTGCCACCAGCAGAGATAGGTCGGATACGCAGTATTTT,CATSRDRSDTQYF
TRBV27,TRBJ2-1,-,TRBD1,TGTGCCAGCAGTTCCCGACAGGGCGATCGCTACAATGAGCAGTTCTTC,CASSSRQGDRYNEQFF